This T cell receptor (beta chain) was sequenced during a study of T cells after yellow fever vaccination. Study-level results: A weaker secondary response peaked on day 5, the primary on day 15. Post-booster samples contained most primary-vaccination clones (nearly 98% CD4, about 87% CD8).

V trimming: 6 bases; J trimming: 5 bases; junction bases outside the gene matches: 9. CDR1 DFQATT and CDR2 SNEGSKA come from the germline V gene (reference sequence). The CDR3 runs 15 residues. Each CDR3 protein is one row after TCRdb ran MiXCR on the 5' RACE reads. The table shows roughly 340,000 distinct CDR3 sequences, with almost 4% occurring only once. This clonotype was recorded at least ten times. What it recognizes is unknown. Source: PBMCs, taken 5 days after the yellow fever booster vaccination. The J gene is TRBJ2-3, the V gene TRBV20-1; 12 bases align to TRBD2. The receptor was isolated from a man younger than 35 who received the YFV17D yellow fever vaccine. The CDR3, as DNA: TGCAGTGCCTCGGGGACTAGCGGGCGGTTAGATACGCAGTATTTT. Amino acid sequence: CSASGTSGRLDTQYF.